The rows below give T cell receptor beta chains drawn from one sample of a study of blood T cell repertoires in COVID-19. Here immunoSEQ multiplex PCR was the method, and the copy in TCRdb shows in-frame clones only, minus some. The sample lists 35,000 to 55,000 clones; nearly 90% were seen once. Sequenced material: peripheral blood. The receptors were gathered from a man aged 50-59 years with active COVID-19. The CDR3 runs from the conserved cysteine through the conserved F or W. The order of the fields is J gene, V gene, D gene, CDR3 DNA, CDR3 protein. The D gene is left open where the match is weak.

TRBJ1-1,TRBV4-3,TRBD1,TGCGCCAGCAGCCATCGGACAGGGGGGCACCTTGGGGCTTTCTTT,CASSHRTGGHLGAFF
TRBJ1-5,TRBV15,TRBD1,TGTGCCACCAGCTTACTACAGGGGGCCTATCAGCCCCAGCATTTT,CATSLLQGAYQPQHF
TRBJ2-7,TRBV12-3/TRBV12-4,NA,TGTGCCAGCAGTTTCGGGAGATCCTACGAGCAGTACTTC,CASSFGRSYEQYF
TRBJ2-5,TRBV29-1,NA,TGCAGCGGAAAACAGCCAAACCAAGAGACCCAGTACTTC,CSGKQPNQETQYF
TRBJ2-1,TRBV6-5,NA,TGTGCCAGCAGTTACGGTAGCAGGGCGTCCAATGAGCAGTTCTTC,CASSYGSRASNEQFF
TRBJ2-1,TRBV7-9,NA,TGTGCCAGCAGCCCAGGTCGGGGGTCCTACAATGAGCAGTTCTTC,CASSPGRGSYNEQFF
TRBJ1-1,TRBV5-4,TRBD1,TGTGCCAGCACCGTCTCCGGGACAGGACCCACTGAAGCTTTCTTT,CASTVSGTGPTEAFF
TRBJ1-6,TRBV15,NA,TGTGCCACCAGCAGGACAAATTCACCCCTCCACTTT,CATSRTNSPLHF
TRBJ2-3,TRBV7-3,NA,TGTGCCAGCAGCTTGATCGGCGGGGTTCCATCGGGTACGCAGTATTTT,CASSLIGGVPSGTQYF
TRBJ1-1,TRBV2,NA,TGTGCCGAGTCAGGGAGGGGCACTGAAGCTTTCTTT,CAESGRGTEAFF
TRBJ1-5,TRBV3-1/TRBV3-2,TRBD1,TGTGCCAGCAGCCAAGCAGGGGGCAGTCAGCCCCAGCATTTT,CASSQAGGSQPQHF